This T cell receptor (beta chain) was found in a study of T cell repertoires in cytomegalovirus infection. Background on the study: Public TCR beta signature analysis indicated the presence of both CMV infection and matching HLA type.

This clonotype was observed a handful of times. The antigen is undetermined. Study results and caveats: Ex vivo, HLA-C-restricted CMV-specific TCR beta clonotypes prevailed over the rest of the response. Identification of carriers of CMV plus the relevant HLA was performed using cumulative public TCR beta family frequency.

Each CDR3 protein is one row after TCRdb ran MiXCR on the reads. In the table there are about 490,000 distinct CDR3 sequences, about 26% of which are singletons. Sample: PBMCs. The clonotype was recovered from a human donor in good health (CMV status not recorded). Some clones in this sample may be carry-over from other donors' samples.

CDR3 sequence (DNA): TGTGCCAGCCTCCGGGGCGGGAGGGAAGAGACCCAGTACTTC. The encoded protein is CASLRGGREETQYF. The V call is TRBV5-4, the J call TRBJ2-5; 9 nucleotides match TRBD2. The CDR3 spans 14 residues. Germline-derived CDR1 and CDR2 are SGHNT and YYREEE (reference sequence). The junction had 7 bases not matched to a gene; V was cut back by 7 bases and J by 3 bases.